This T cell receptor (beta chain) was sequenced in a study of blood T cells in healthy people across ages. A second 7 to 11 cycle PCR used barcoded and J-beta primers. Via MiXCR, TCRdb re-called the 5' RACE reads, giving one row per CDR3 protein. The sample holds 600,000 to 800,000 distinct CDR3 sequences, over 40% seen once. The authors isolated at least 6 million PBMCs per sample. Notes on the study in general: Naive T cell percentage strongly correlated with TCR beta diversity. Changes in expanded clonotypes were possibly confounded, as the CMV status of donors was unknown.

Germline V CDR1 and CDR2: SGHTA, FQGTGA. V lost 1 base and J lost 2, with 9 bases in between. The CDR3 is 15 residues long. Of note for this clonotype: What it binds is not known.

The clonotype originates from a woman over 75 in good health. The sequencing sample was made of blood. The chain combines TRBV7-3 with TRBJ1-5; TRBD1 is a possible D gene (5 bases). CDR3 DNA: TGTGCCAGCAGCTTAAAGGCAGGGCGCAATCAGCCCCAGCATTTT. Amino acids: CASSLKAGRNQPQHF.